A selection of T cell receptor beta chains follows, all from one sample in a study of T cell changes during pregnancy in multiple sclerosis. Here immunoSEQ multiplex PCR was the method, and the copy in TCRdb shows in-frame clones only, minus some. The sample shows about 42,000 clones, around 89% of them seen only once. Sequencing was performed on CD4+ T cells from peripheral blood mononuclear cells, taken in the second trimester of pregnancy. Receptors originate from a female donor with multiple sclerosis, enrolled in a pregnancy study. CDR3s include the opening cysteine and the closing phenylalanine or tryptophan. Fields, in order: clone size, V gene, J gene, D gene, CDR3 DNA, CDR3 protein. D genes are given only for firm matches. Not all rows give a size; the values are once, few, many and, for expanded clones, a class.

size: NA
V: TRBV2
J: TRBJ2-1
D: TRBD2
DNA: TGTGCCAGCAGTGTCCCCGGGACTAGCGGAAACAATGAGCAGTTCTTC
CDR3: CASSVPGTSGNNEQFF

size: NA
V: TRBV2
J: TRBJ1-1
D: NA
DNA: TGTGCCAGCAGTGAAACGGGGGTACCGGGGACTGAAGCTTTCTTT
CDR3: CASSETGVPGTEAFF

size: NA
V: TRBV4-3
J: TRBJ2-1
D: TRBD2
DNA: TGCGCCAGCAGCCAGGAAACTAGCGTCTCCTACAATGAGCAGTTCTTC
CDR3: CASSQETSVSYNEQFF

size: NA
V: TRBV19
J: TRBJ1-1
D: NA
DNA: TGTGCCAGTAGTAAGGGAGATCGGTGGTCCGGGGGAAGAAGAGCTGAAGCTTTCTTT
CDR3: CASSKGDRWSGGRRAEAFF

size: NA
V: TRBV6-6
J: TRBJ2-3
D: NA
DNA: TGTGCCAGCAGTAGACAGACAAATACGCAGTATTTT
CDR3: CASSRQTNTQYF

size: NA
V: TRBV7-2
J: TRBJ2-1
D: TRBD2
DNA: TGTGCCAGCAGGACACTAGCGACTAGCCTTACCTCCTACAATGAGCAGTTCTTC
CDR3: CASRTLATSLTSYNEQFF

size: NA
V: TRBV7-2
J: TRBJ1-3
D: NA
DNA: TGTGCCAGCAGCTTAGTAGGAGTAGGGGCGGTGGGAGGAAACACCATATATTTT
CDR3: CASSLVGVGAVGGNTIYF

size: NA
V: TRBV28
J: TRBJ1-5
D: TRBD1
DNA: TGTGCCAGCAGTGACAGGGGATACAATCAGCCCCAGCATTTT
CDR3: CASSDRGYNQPQHF

size: NA
V: TRBV29-1
J: TRBJ1-2
D: TRBD1
DNA: TGCAGCGTTGATGGGACAGGGGGCTCTGTTGGCTACACCTTC
CDR3: CSVDGTGGSVGYTF

size: NA
V: TRBV19
J: TRBJ2-1
D: NA
DNA: TGTGCCAGTAGTTCTGGACATAAGGCGTCCAATGAGCAGTTCTTC
CDR3: CASSSGHKASNEQFF

size: NA
V: TRBV29-1
J: TRBJ1-4
D: NA
DNA: TGCAGCCCAGGCCCAAATAAACCGCGAGAAAAACTGTTTTTT
CDR3: CSPGPNKPREKLFF

size: few
V: TRBV6-1
J: TRBJ2-7
D: TRBD2
DNA: TGTGCCAGCACCCACGGCGGGAGGCCGTACGAGCAGTACTTC
CDR3: CASTHGGRPYEQYF

size: NA
V: TRBV6-1
J: TRBJ2-7
D: NA
DNA: TGTGCCAGCAGTGCACTAGCAAGCTCCTACGAGCAGTACTTC
CDR3: CASSALASSYEQYF

size: once
V: TRBV6-1
J: TRBJ2-1
D: TRBD2
DNA: TGTGCCAGCACCCGGGAGGTAAGCTCCTACAATGAGCAGTTCTTC
CDR3: CASTREVSSYNEQFF

size: NA
V: TRBV19
J: TRBJ2-5
D: TRBD2
DNA: TGTGCCACTGTTTTAGCGGGAGAAGAGACCCAGTACTTC
CDR3: CATVLAGEETQYF

size: NA
V: TRBV28
J: TRBJ1-1
D: NA
DNA: TGTGCCAGCACGGGCAGGGGCGTTGTAGGCACTGAAGCTTTCTTT
CDR3: CASTGRGVVGTEAFF

size: NA
V: TRBV4-1
J: TRBJ2-3
D: NA
DNA: TGCGCCAGCAGCCAGGGAAGGCGGGCTACAGATACGCAGTATTTT
CDR3: CASSQGRRATDTQYF

size: NA
V: TRBV29-1
J: TRBJ2-5
D: NA
DNA: TGCAGCGTTCACAGGAGTCAAGAGACCCAGTACTTC
CDR3: CSVHRSQETQYF

size: NA
V: TRBV14
J: TRBJ1-4
D: NA
DNA: TGTGCCAGCAGCCACACAGTTAATGAAAAACTGTTTTTT
CDR3: CASSHTVNEKLFF

size: NA
V: TRBV5-6
J: TRBJ1-5
D: TRBD1
DNA: TGTGCCAGCAGCTTGGAAGGGACAGGGGTGCAGCCCCAGCATTTT
CDR3: CASSLEGTGVQPQHF

size: NA
V: TRBV5-4
J: TRBJ1-2
D: TRBD1
DNA: TGTGCCAGCAGCTTGGAGGGACAGGGGGATGGCTACACCTTC
CDR3: CASSLEGQGDGYTF

size: NA
V: TRBV5-8
J: TRBJ2-1
D: NA
DNA: TGTGCCAGCAACTTAATGTCCCGGGGGGCGAATGAGCAGTTCTTC
CDR3: CASNLMSRGANEQFF

size: NA
V: TRBV5-4
J: TRBJ1-2
D: TRBD1
DNA: TGTGCCAGCAGCTTGTCCCCGGGACAGGTCTATGGCTACACCTTC
CDR3: CASSLSPGQVYGYTF

size: NA
V: TRBV28
J: TRBJ2-2
D: NA
DNA: TGTGCCAGCATCCACCTACCGGGACAGGGAGTTAGCGGGAGGAACACCGGGGAGCTGTTTTTT
CDR3: CASIHLPGQGVSGRNTGELFF

size: NA
V: TRBV7-2
J: TRBJ2-2
D: TRBD1
DNA: TGTGCCAGCAGCCGGGACAGGGATACCGGGGAGCTGTTTTTT
CDR3: CASSRDRDTGELFF

size: NA
V: TRBV19
J: TRBJ2-7
D: NA
DNA: TGTGCCAGTAGTTTCGGGATGCCCTACGAGCAGTACTTC
CDR3: CASSFGMPYEQYF

size: NA
V: TRBV5-1
J: TRBJ2-7
D: NA
DNA: TGCGCCAGCAGCTTGGGTCTGACAGCCACAACCTACGAGCAGTACTTC
CDR3: CASSLGLTATTYEQYF

size: few
V: TRBV2
J: TRBJ1-1
D: NA
DNA: TGTGCCAGCACTCCGGGACAGAACACTGAAGCTTTCTTT
CDR3: CASTPGQNTEAFF

size: NA
V: TRBV5-6
J: TRBJ2-5
D: NA
DNA: TGTGCCAGCAGCCTCGGGACGGGCCAAGCGGGAGAGACCCAGTACTTC
CDR3: CASSLGTGQAGETQYF

size: NA
V: TRBV7-8
J: TRBJ2-1
D: NA
DNA: TGTGCCAGCAGCTCAAACAATGAGCAGTTCTTC
CDR3: CASSSNNEQFF